Shown below are 23 T cell receptor beta chains from a single sample sequenced in a study of blood T cell repertoires in COVID-19. Repertoires were generated with immunoSEQ multiplex PCR, while TCRdb's copy carries only in-frame clones and drops some. The sample lists approximately 140,000 clones, over 75% occurring once. Material: peripheral blood. These receptors all come from a woman aged 60-75 years with COVID-19, enrolled during active disease.

This chain links TRBV21-1 with TRBJ1-5. TRBV21-1 is a pseudogene locus. The CDR3 has 15 residues. The CDR3 region has the DNA TGTGCCAGCAGCAAAATTAGAGGAACTGGGCAGCCCCAGCATTTT. Translated, it gives CASSKIRGTGQPQHF.

The chain employs TRBV2 and TRBJ2-1; TRBD2 agrees at 9 bases. Trimming at V came to 8 bases and at J to 9 bases, leaving 2 bases not matched to a gene. CDR3 size: 11 residues. CDR1 SNHLY and CDR2 FYNNEI come from the germline V gene. The DNA for the CDR3 is TGTGCCAGCCAGCGGGGGGTTGAGCAGTTCTTC. Amino acid sequence: CASQRGVEQFF.

The rearrangement joins TRBV9 to TRBJ1-2; D unclear. Germline loops: CDR1 SGDLS, CDR2 YYNGEE. Deletions cut 4 bases from V and 8 bases from J, with 12 bases between. The CDR3 contains 12 residues. The CDR3 sequence: CASSPGGLGYTF. The CDR3 DNA reads TGTGCCAGCAGCCCTGGAGGGTTGGGCTACACCTTC.

V and J are TRBV18 and TRBJ2-7, with D possibly matching TRBD1 (6 bases). CDR3 size: 15 residues. Trimming took off 1 base at V and 2 bases at J, with 12 bases between the two ends. Germline V gene sequence: CDR1 KGHSH, CDR2 LQKENI. The CDR3: CASSPLTGTPYEQYF. The CDR3 coding sequence is TGTGCCAGCTCACCACTAACAGGGACGCCCTACGAGCAGTACTTC.

The chain is built from TRBV3-1 (or the pseudogene TRBV3-2) and TRBJ1-1; possible D gene TRBD1, 6 bases. The CDR3 runs 14 residues. CDR1 and CDR2 from the germline V gene are LGHDT and YNNKEL (reference sequence). The V end was cut by 6 bases, the J end by 5 bases, with 16 bases between. For the CDR3, the DNA is TGTGCCAGCAGTCTCCAACCAGGGACAACTGAAGCTTTCTTT. It encodes CASSLQPGTTEAFF.

The chain couples TRBV7-3 to TRBJ1-2; unclear D gene. Germline lookup yields CDR1 SGHTA and CDR2 FQGTGA. The CDR3 runs 16 residues. Trimming shortened V by 2 bases and J by 0 bases, and 13 bases separated the two germline ends. CDR3: CASSLAPDGTNYGYTF. Written as DNA, the CDR3 is TGTGCCAGCAGCTTAGCCCCGGACGGGACTAACTATGGCTACACCTTC.

The J gene is TRBJ1-2, the V gene TRBV10-3; 7 nucleotides match TRBD1. With V trimmed by 2 bases and J by 7 bases, 13 bases remained unmatched. Germline assignment: CDR1 ENHRY and CDR2 SYGVKD. The CDR3 totals 16 residues. The CDR3 sequence: CAISEVEGAQSFGYTF. As DNA, the CDR3 is TGTGCCATCAGTGAGGTTGAGGGGGCGCAAAGCTTTGGCTACACCTTC.

The V gene is TRBV27, the J gene TRBJ1-2; D is perhaps TRBD1 (6 bases). The CDR3 spans 15 residues. Germline V gives CDR1 MNHEY, CDR2 SMNVEV (reference sequence). The V and J ends lost 3 bases and 1 base respectively, with 12 bases between them. This CDR3 is CASSFYRDLNYGYTF. CDR3 DNA sequence: TGTGCCAGCAGTTTCTACAGGGACCTTAACTATGGCTACACCTTC.

Here the CDR3 reads CASSPGQRTYEQYF. The CDR3 nucleotides are TGTGCCAGCAGCCCGGGACAGCGAACCTACGAGCAGTACTTC. The chain uses TRBV7-9 and TRBJ2-7; 7 nucleotides match TRBD1. CDR1 is SEHNR, CDR2 FQNEAQ, per germline (reference sequence). The V gene end was trimmed by 5 bases and the J gene end by 2 bases; junction bases not matched to a gene: 6. CDR3 length: 14 amino acids.

The rearrangement joins TRBV10-3 to TRBJ1-6; TRBD1 matches 8 bases. Germline CDR1 ENHRY, CDR2 SYGVKD. With V trimmed by 7 bases and J by 6 bases, 2 bases remained unmatched. This CDR3 comprises 13 residues. CDR3 nucleotide sequence: TGTGCCATCAAGACAGGGGCTAATTCACCCCTCCACTTT. This gives the protein CAIKTGANSPLHF.

The genes are TRBV25-1 and TRBJ2-3; D is ambiguous. This CDR3 region has 13 residues. V dropped 7 bases and J dropped 0 bases, with 8 bases sitting between them. Germline-derived CDR1 and CDR2 are MGHDK and SYGVNS. The CDR3 loop reads CASIGASTDTQYF. The CDR3, as DNA: TGTGCCAGCATAGGAGCCAGCACAGATACGCAGTATTTT.

The chain joins TRBV27 to TRBJ1-6; D may be TRBD1 (5 bases). V was pared by 10 bases and J by 6 bases, with 16 bases between. The CDR3 runs to 14 residues. Germline values: CDR1 MNHEY, CDR2 SMNVEV (reference sequence). CDR3 sequence: CAIGHPGLNSPLHF. The CDR3 coding sequence is TGTGCCATCGGACACCCGGGTCTTAATTCACCCCTCCACTTT.

The chain uses TRBV18 and TRBJ1-1; TRBD1 matches 12 bases. Germline assignment: CDR1 KGHSH and CDR2 LQKENI. CDR3 length: 16 amino acids. Germline trimming cut 6 bases from V and 5 bases from J; bases unmatched to any gene: 10. This CDR3 is CASSDPGQGARTEAFF. The CDR3 DNA sequence: TGTGCCAGCTCGGATCCGGGACAGGGGGCGAGGACTGAAGCTTTCTTT.

This chain links TRBV6-6 with TRBJ1-2; TRBD1 matches 7 bases. The CDR3 sequence is 15 residues long. V shed 4 bases, J shed 8 bases, and the junction held 13 bases outside the gene matches. Germline CDR1 is MNHNY and CDR2 is SVGAGI (reference sequence). The CDR3 nucleotides read TGTGCCAGCAGTTCCTCGGACAGGCCTCGCTGGGGCTACACCTTC. It encodes CASSSSDRPRWGYTF.

The rearrangement joins TRBV3-1 (or the pseudogene TRBV3-2) to TRBJ2-5, with 7 bases matching TRBD2. V dropped 10 bases and J dropped 2; count of bases not matched to a gene: 13. The CDR3 runs 15 residues. Germline V gene lookup returns CDR1 LGHDT and CDR2 YNNKEL (reference sequence). The CDR3 sequence is CATKRGVFDQETQYF. In DNA form, the CDR3 reads TGTGCCACCAAACGGGGGGTTTTCGATCAAGAGACCCAGTACTTC.

The rearrangement joins TRBV11-2 to TRBJ1-2, with D tentatively TRBD1 (6 bases). The germline CDR1 and CDR2 sequences are SGHAT and FQNNGV. Trimming took off 5 bases at V and 3 bases at J, with 10 bases between the two ends. The CDR3 runs 13 residues. In nucleotides, the CDR3 is TGTGCCAGCAGCCGGGACAAGGACTATGGCTACACCTTC. Encoded protein: CASSRDKDYGYTF.

The CDR3 loop reads CASSSGSTGELFF. The CDR3 bases are TGTGCCAGCAGCTCTGGGAGTACCGGGGAGCTGTTTTTT. J is TRBJ2-2 and V is TRBV7-3; D perhaps matches TRBD2 (5 bases). Trimming cost V 4 bases and J 5 bases, with 8 bases left between them. Per the germline V gene, CDR1 is SGHTA and CDR2 is FQGTGA. There are 13 residues in the CDR3. The full variable domain, completed using reference TRBV7-3 and TRBJ2-2, is GAGVSQTPSNKVTEKGKYVELRCDPISGHTALYWYRQSLGQGPEFLIYFQGTGAADDSGLPNDRFFAVRPEGSVSTLKIQRTERGDSAVYLCASSSGSTGELFFGEGSRLTVL.

This clone was picked up one time. The CDR3 coding sequence is TGCGCCAGCAGCCAAGATCGTGCAGGGGGAGGATCACCCCTCCACTTT. Protein: CASSQDRAGGGSPLHF. V usage is TRBV4-3 and J usage is TRBJ1-6, with TRBD1 matching over 7 bases. The germline CDR1 and CDR2 sequences are LGHNA and YSLEER. The J segment lost 10 bases and the V segment lost 0 bases, leaving 9 bases of the junction unmatched. CDR3 length equals 16 residues.

The rearrangement uses TRBV5-8 and TRBJ1-5; D gene ambiguous. The CDR3 covers 15 residues. V lost 0 bases and J lost 1, with 8 bases in between. The germline V gene has CDR1 SGHTS and CDR2 YDEGEE. The CDR3 DNA is TGTGCCAGCAGCTTGGACGTGGGCAGCAATCAGCCCCAGCATTTT. Protein sequence: CASSLDVGSNQPQHF.

In DNA, the CDR3 is TGTGCCAGCAGCCAAGGCGGAGGACAGGGGGGCACAGATACGCAGTATTTT. Its translation is CASSQGGGQGGTDTQYF. This rearrangement joins TRBV3-1 (or the pseudogene TRBV3-2) to TRBJ2-3; 10 bases are a match to TRBD1. Per the germline V gene, CDR1 is LGHDT and CDR2 is YNNKEL (reference sequence). The CDR3 totals 17 residues. Losses at the gene ends were 1 base for V and 1 base for J; bases not matched to a gene: 5.

The rearrangement uses TRBV9 and TRBJ1-1; D is uncertain. V was trimmed by 3 bases and J by 4 bases, leaving 10 bases between them. There are 13 residues in the CDR3. The germline CDR1 and CDR2 sequences are SGDLS and YYNGEE. CDR3 DNA sequence: TGTGCCAGCAGCGCCGGTCGGGGCACTGAAGCTTTCTTT. Encoded protein: CASSAGRGTEAFF.

This clone was detected only once. V is TRBV18 and J is TRBJ2-5, with 11 bases fitting TRBD1. The germline gives CDR1 KGHSH, CDR2 LQKENI. J was trimmed by 5 bases and V by 6 bases; bases with no gene match: 11. This CDR3 is 16 amino acids long. Written as DNA, the CDR3 is TGTGCCAGCTCCCACGGACGGGACAGGGGGACGGAGACCCAGTACTTC. Its protein is CASSHGRDRGTETQYF.

The genes are TRBV6-6 and TRBJ2-4; a weak D match, TRBD1 (6 bases). V was trimmed by 2 bases and J by 6 bases, leaving 14 bases between them. CDR3 length equals 15 residues. Germline assignment: CDR1 MNHNY and CDR2 SVGAGI (reference sequence). The DNA for the CDR3 is TGTGCCAGCAGTTACCAAGGGACAACCCGAAACATTCAGTACTTC. Protein sequence: CASSYQGTTRNIQYF.